This entry lists 20 T cell receptor beta chains sequenced from one sample in a study of blood T cell repertoires in COVID-19. Method: immunoSEQ multiplex PCR; TCRdb's copy keeps in-frame clones and lacks some. The sample has 150,000 to 200,000 clones, roughly 86% seen once. The specimen sequenced was peripheral blood. These receptors all come from a woman aged 30 to 39 with active or convalescent COVID-19.

The chain uses TRBV5-1 and TRBJ2-3, with D tentatively TRBD1 (5 bases). The CDR3 extends over 17 amino acids. V was trimmed by 4 bases and J by 1 base, leaving 19 bases between them. Germline V gene sequence: CDR1 SGHRS, CDR2 YFSETQ. In nucleotides, the CDR3 is TGCGCCAGCAGCCCCCCGCTCACAGGATATCGCACAGATACGCAGTATTTT. As protein: CASSPPLTGYRTDTQYF.

This sequence joins TRBV12-5 and TRBJ1-1; D may be TRBD1 (6 bases). Trimming removed 1 base at V and 1 base at J, with 16 bases between. This CDR3 region has 17 residues. Germline V CDR1 and CDR2: LGHNT, FRNRAP. The CDR3 DNA sequence: TGTGCTAGTGGTTTGGCCATTGGGGGGGCGAGGAACACTGAAGCTTTCTTT. It encodes CASGLAIGGARNTEAFF. The variable domain in full, completed from reference TRBV12-5 and TRBJ1-1, reads DARVTQTPRHKVTEMGQEVTMRCQPILGHNTVFWYRQTMMQGLELLAYFRNRAPLDDSGMPKDRFSAEMPDATLATLKIQPSEPRDSAVYFCASGLAIGGARNTEAFFGQGTRLTVV.

The rearrangement joins TRBV18 to TRBJ1-1; the D gene is possibly TRBD1 (6 bases). V dropped 4 bases and J dropped 5 bases, with 11 bases sitting between them. The CDR3 has 13 amino acids. CDR1 and CDR2 from the germline V gene are KGHSH and LQKENI. CDR3 protein: CASSQGVWTEAFF. In DNA form, the CDR3 reads TGTGCCAGCTCACAGGGGGTGTGGACTGAAGCTTTCTTT.

The V call is TRBV9, the J call TRBJ2-1; TRBD2 matches 16 bases. The CDR3 spans 16 residues. Unmatched junction bases numbered 5, after V lost 4 bases and J lost 7 bases. The germline V gene has CDR1 SGDLS and CDR2 YYNGEE. DNA of the CDR3: TGTGCCAGCAGCTTAGGGACTAGCGGGGGGGCAAATGAGCAGTTCTTC. Amino acids: CASSLGTSGGANEQFF.

This chain connects TRBV25-1 to TRBJ1-5; unclear D gene. The V end was cut by 2 bases, the J end by 4 bases, with 6 bases between. The CDR3 loop spans 13 amino acids. Germline V gene lookup returns CDR1 MGHDK and CDR2 SYGVNS. CDR3 in amino acids: CASSERTNQPQHF. The CDR3 nucleotides read TGTGCCAGCAGTGAACGGACTAATCAGCCCCAGCATTTT.

The V and J genes are TRBV5-4 and TRBJ2-1, with TRBD2 as a possible D gene (6 bases). CDR3 length equals 15 residues. Germline V CDR1 and CDR2: SGHNT, YYREEE (reference sequence). Trimming shortened V by 4 bases and J by 2 bases, and 13 bases separated the two germline ends. CDR3 in amino acids: CASSPLAGTYNEQFF. CDR3 nucleotide sequence: TGTGCCAGCAGCCCCTTGGCGGGGACCTACAATGAGCAGTTCTTC.

The table lists this clone with a few counts. The chain joins TRBV18 to TRBJ2-1, with 7 bases matching TRBD1. The V and J ends lost 8 bases and 5 bases, in that order; junction bases with no gene match: 12. CDR1 is KGHSH, CDR2 LQKENI, per germline. The CDR3 length is 15 residues. The CDR3 DNA follows: TGTGCCAGCGCCACTCACGGCACAGGGGACAATGAGCAGTTCTTC. Its translation: CASATHGTGDNEQFF.

In its sample, this clone was seen once. This chain links TRBV25-1 with TRBJ1-1; TRBD1 might be the D (5 bases). The germline CDR1 and CDR2 sequences are MGHDK and SYGVNS. V was cut by 6 bases and J by 4 bases, with 9 bases left in between. CDR3 size: 12 residues. The CDR3 bases are TGTGCCAGCAGGGGGCTCGTCACTGAAGCTTTCTTT. Translated: CASRGLVTEAFF. Combining the CDR3 with reference TRBV25-1 and TRBJ1-1 gives the whole variable domain EADIYQTPRYLVIGTGKKITLECSQTMGHDKMYWYQQDPGMELHLIHYSYGVNSTEKGDLSSESTVSRIRTEHFPLTLESARPSHTSQYLCASRGLVTEAFFGQGTRLTVV.

The V gene is TRBV6-1, the J gene TRBJ2-1; D not resolved. This CDR3 contains 12 residues. CDR1 is MNHNS, CDR2 SASEGT, per germline. Trimming cost V 3 bases and J 15 bases, with 15 bases left between them. In DNA form, the CDR3 reads TGTGCCAGCAGTGACCTCAGGATATCTCGGTTCTTC. It codes for CASSDLRISRFF.

V is TRBV30 and J is TRBJ1-2; no reliable D call. V was shortened by 3 bases and J by 5 bases, with 7 bases between the two germline ends. The germline gives CDR1 GTSNPN, CDR2 SVGIG (reference sequence). The CDR3 sequence is 11 residues long. The CDR3 is CAWRRGYGYTF. The DNA of the CDR3 is TGTGCCTGGAGGCGAGGGTATGGCTACACCTTC.

The V and J genes are TRBV6-6 and TRBJ1-2, with 7 bases identical to TRBD1. The V segment lost 7 bases and the J segment 2 bases; nucleotides outside the gene matches: 4. Germline CDR1 reads MNHNY; CDR2 reads SVGAGI (reference sequence). CDR3 length: 13 residues. CDR3 coding DNA: TGTGCCAGCAACCGGGACAGCAACTATGGCTACACCTTC. Protein product: CASNRDSNYGYTF.

In this sample, this clone turned up a few times. This chain joins TRBV21-1 and TRBJ1-5. TRBV21-1 is a pseudogene segment. This CDR3 region has 13 residues. The CDR3 nucleotides are TGTGCCAGCAGGGAGGGAAGCAATCAGCCCCAGCATTTT. Translated, it gives CASREGSNQPQHF.

The chain couples TRBV5-6 to TRBJ1-2; no definite D call. CDR3 length equals 17 residues. The V and J ends lost 2 bases and 3 bases respectively, with 20 bases between them. CDR1 and CDR2 from the germline V gene are SGHDT and YYEEEE. The CDR3, as DNA: TGTGCCAGCAGCTTCACAAACGTGCGGGCCGGGGACTATGGCTACACCTTC. As protein: CASSFTNVRAGDYGYTF.

The rearrangement uses TRBV24-1 and TRBJ2-5; 9 bases line up with TRBD1. The V and J ends lost 4 bases and 5 bases, in that order; junction bases with no gene match: 7. This CDR3 has 15 amino acids. Germline assignment: CDR1 KGHDR and CDR2 SFDVKD. CDR3 DNA: TGTGCCACCAGTGACGGGACAGGGTTCTTGGAGACCCAGTACTTC. It codes for CATSDGTGFLETQYF.

This sequence joins TRBV12-3 or TRBV12-4 and TRBJ1-2; the D gene is possibly TRBD1 (5 bases). Trimming removed 5 bases from V and 5 bases from J, with 12 bases in between. The CDR3 runs 13 residues. CDR3 in amino acids: CASSTGARYGYTF. For the CDR3, the DNA is TGTGCCAGCAGTACTGGGGCGAGGTATGGCTACACCTTC.

This clone was picked up one time. The genes are TRBV3-1 (or the pseudogene TRBV3-2) and TRBJ2-1; D unresolved. Germline loops: CDR1 LGHDT, CDR2 YNNKEL (reference sequence). Trimming left V 1 base short and J 4 bases short, with 17 bases between. The CDR3 loop spans 17 amino acids. This CDR3 reads CASSQGLWAYSYNEQFF. The CDR3 region has the DNA TGTGCCAGCAGCCAAGGTTTGTGGGCATACTCTTACAATGAGCAGTTCTTC.

CDR3 nucleotide sequence: TGTGCCAGCAGTAATCACAGGGGGCGAGGGACTGAAGCTTTCTTT. Translating gives CASSNHRGRGTEAFF. This chain joins TRBV6-5 and TRBJ1-1, with TRBD1 matching over 9 bases. The CDR3 loop spans 15 amino acids. Trimming took 5 bases from V and 5 from J; bases not matched to a gene: 9. Germline V gene data show CDR1 as MNHEY and CDR2 as SVGAGI.

The chain carries TRBV2 and TRBJ2-7; TRBD2 agrees at 14 bases. Germline V gives CDR1 SNHLY, CDR2 FYNNEI. The CDR3 extends over 19 amino acids. Germline trimming cut 3 bases from V and 2 bases from J; bases unmatched to any gene: 12. This CDR3 reads CASSENIGTSGSWAYEQYF. DNA for the CDR3: TGTGCCAGCAGTGAGAACATCGGGACTAGCGGGAGCTGGGCCTACGAGCAGTACTTC.

The CDR3 DNA follows: TGCAGCGGTGGACAGGGGGCTGGGCAGCCCCAGCATTTT. This gives the protein CSGGQGAGQPQHF. The rearrangement links TRBV29-1 to TRBJ1-5; 11 bases agree with TRBD1. From germline, CDR1 is SQVTM and CDR2 ANQGSEA. With 7 bases clipped from V and 7 bases from J, the junction kept 6 bases outside the gene matches. The CDR3 contains 13 residues.

The chain carries TRBV5-4 and TRBJ1-1; 8 bases line up with TRBD1. Germline V gives CDR1 SGHNT, CDR2 YYREEE (reference sequence). The CDR3 contains 15 residues. V lost 4 bases to trimming and J lost 0 bases; unmatched junction nucleotides: 5. The CDR3 DNA reads TGTGCCAGCAGCACCTCGGGACAGGTGAACACTGAAGCTTTCTTT. Amino acid sequence: CASSTSGQVNTEAFF.